The 16 T cell receptor beta chains below all came from one sample that was sequenced in a study of response to subunit inactivated influenza vaccine. Each CDR3 protein is one row after TCRdb ran MiXCR on the RT-PCR reads. The sample has approximately 480,000 distinct CDR3 sequences, approximately 9.9% seen once; the top ten hold more than 10%. The sequenced sample was PBMCs from blood, obtained roughly 45 days after vaccination. The receptors were gathered from a man aged 50 or older who received an inactivated influenza vaccine.

This clonotype was observed a handful of times. The V call is TRBV3-1, the J call TRBJ2-1; D gene uncertain. CDR1 LGHDT and CDR2 YNNKEL come from the germline V gene (reference sequence). The CDR3 is made up of 15 amino acids. Trimming left V 0 bases short and J 0 bases short, with 6 bases between. The CDR3 nucleotides read TGTGCCAGCAGCCAAGATCTTGGCTCCTACAATGAGCAGTTCTTC. This encodes CASSQDLGSYNEQFF.

This chain joins TRBV20-1 and TRBJ1-1; 7 bases fit TRBD1. The CDR3 is 13 residues long. V was clipped by 5 bases and J by 0 bases; unmatched bases: 3. Germline values: CDR1 DFQATT, CDR2 SNEGSKA (reference sequence). Here the CDR3 reads CSASTGLNTEAFF. The CDR3 DNA sequence: TGCAGTGCTTCGACAGGGCTGAACACTGAAGCTTTCTTT.

The chain joins TRBV20-1 to TRBJ1-3, with 11 nucleotides matching TRBD1. Looked up from germline, CDR1 is DFQATT and CDR2 is SNEGSKA (reference sequence). CDR3 size: 14 residues. The V and J ends lost 5 bases and 3 bases, in that order; junction bases with no gene match: 3. The CDR3 reads CSAGQGAFGNTIYF. In nucleotides, the CDR3 is TGCAGTGCTGGACAGGGGGCATTTGGAAACACCATATATTTT.

This clonotype was detected a few times. The rearrangement joins TRBV29-1 to TRBJ2-1; 9 positions agree with TRBD1. Per germline, CDR1 SQVTM and CDR2 ANQGSEA. V trimming: 5 bases; J trimming: 2 bases; junction bases outside the gene matches: 4. The CDR3 runs 14 residues. The CDR3, as DNA: TGCAGCGTTCGCCGGGACAGGGCCTACAATGAGCAGTTCTTC. Protein sequence: CSVRRDRAYNEQFF.

This clonotype was counted between two and nine times. The chain is built from TRBV7-3 and TRBJ1-4, with 7 bases matching TRBD1. Germline V CDR1 and CDR2: SGHTA, FQGTGA. V shed 7 bases, J shed 5 bases, and the junction held 10 bases outside the gene matches. The CDR3 is made up of 15 amino acids. The CDR3 region is CASTYRGYSNEKLFF. CDR3 sequence (DNA): TGTGCCAGCACTTACAGGGGATACTCAAATGAAAAACTGTTTTTT.

CDR3 DNA sequence: TGTGCCAGCAGCTTCGGGGTTAGCAATCAGCCCCAGCATTTT. Protein product: CASSFGVSNQPQHF. The rearrangement uses TRBV5-6 and TRBJ1-5; D ambiguous. CDR1 and CDR2 (germline): SGHDT, YYEEEE. V was shortened by 2 bases and J by 0 bases, with 6 bases between the two germline ends. The CDR3 runs 14 residues. Variable domain in full (rest from reference TRBV5-6 and TRBJ1-5): DAGVTQSPTHLIKTRGQQVTLRCSPKSGHDTVSWYQQALGQGPQFIFQYYEEEERQRGNFPDRFSGHQFPNYSSELNVNALLLGDSALYLCASSFGVSNQPQHFGDGTRLSIL.

The table lists this clonotype with many counts. This chain joins TRBV10-3 and TRBJ2-7, with 9 bases that match TRBD1. V gave up 1 base and J gave up 1 base; unmatched junction bases: 2. This CDR3 contains 15 residues. CDR1 is ENHRY, CDR2 SYGVKD, per germline. The CDR3 DNA follows: TGTGCCATCAGTGAGTACGGACAGGGGTCCTACGAGCAGTACTTC. Its protein is CAISEYGQGSYEQYF.

The V call is TRBV5-6, the J call TRBJ2-2; D is undetermined. This CDR3 comprises 13 residues. Per the germline V gene, CDR1 is SGHDT and CDR2 is YYEEEE. Trimming removed 0 bases at V and 5 bases at J, with 5 bases between. The CDR3 nucleotides are TGTGCCAGCAGCTTGGTCAAAACCGGGGAGCTGTTTTTT. It specifies CASSLVKTGELFF.

In this sample, this clonotype turned up a few times. The chain couples TRBV7-9 to TRBJ2-7, with D unclear. The germline V gene has CDR1 SEHNR and CDR2 FQNEAQ (reference sequence). Trimming took 1 base from V and 2 from J, leaving 12 bases between them. The CDR3 totals 15 residues. CDR3 region: CASSLGAGSTYEQYF. The CDR3 DNA reads TGTGCCAGCAGCTTAGGTGCAGGCTCAACCTACGAGCAGTACTTC.

This clonotype has just a few counts. This sequence joins TRBV2 and TRBJ2-7; no definite D call. V lost 7 bases to trimming and J lost 4 bases, with 14 bases between them. Germline values: CDR1 SNHLY, CDR2 FYNNEI. The CDR3 contains 13 residues. The CDR3 reads CASTEPGIYEQYF. The CDR3 DNA follows: TGTGCCAGCACCGAGCCAGGTATTTACGAGCAGTACTTC.

This clonotype occurred a few times. The V and J genes are TRBV6-5 and TRBJ1-2; tentatively, D is TRBD1 (6 bases). The CDR3 is made up of 15 amino acids. CDR1 is MNHEY, CDR2 SVGAGI, per germline. Trimming stripped 4 bases from V and 5 bases from J, with 17 bases between. CDR3 sequence reads: CASSSGQRPNYGYTF. CDR3 in DNA: TGTGCCAGCAGTTCCGGACAGCGCCCCAATTATGGCTACACCTTC.

This clonotype appeared a few times. This sequence joins TRBV28 and TRBJ2-3; D not resolved. Germline CDR1 MDHEN, CDR2 SYDVKM. The CDR3 is made up of 16 amino acids. Trimming stripped 7 bases from V and 0 bases from J, with 17 bases between. CDR3: CASISERRPSTDTQYF. The CDR3 DNA reads TGTGCCAGCATTAGTGAGCGCCGTCCTAGCACAGATACGCAGTATTTT.

In nucleotides, the CDR3 is TGTGCCAGCAGCAGAGCCTTAGTAGCGGGGGGCTACAATGAGCAGTTCTTC. This encodes CASSRALVAGGYNEQFF. V and J are TRBV7-6 and TRBJ2-1, with 10 bases that match TRBD2. The CDR3 loop spans 17 amino acids. Germline-derived CDR1 and CDR2 are SGHVS and FNYEAQ. V lost 5 bases and J lost 3; bases outside the gene matches: 10.

This clonotype was observed at least ten times. This chain links TRBV7-8 with TRBJ1-1; 9 bases agree with TRBD1. This CDR3 spans 15 amino acids. In germline, CDR1 is SGHVS, CDR2 FQNEAQ. With V trimmed by 5 bases and J by 5 bases, 9 bases remained unmatched. The CDR3 region has the DNA TGTGCCAGCAGCAATCCCTACAGGGGGCGGACTGAAGCTTTCTTT. Protein: CASSNPYRGRTEAFF.

This clonotype was counted a few times. The chain carries TRBV20-1 and TRBJ2-5, with TRBD2 identical over 8 bases. Losses at the gene ends were 0 bases for V and 5 bases for J; bases not matched to a gene: 11. This CDR3 region has 16 residues. From germline, CDR1 is DFQATT and CDR2 SNEGSKA (reference sequence). The chain's CDR3 is CSARDQSGGVGETQYF. The CDR3 DNA reads TGCAGTGCTAGAGATCAATCGGGAGGGGTCGGGGAGACCCAGTACTTC.

This clonotype has a handful of counts. The DNA of the CDR3 is TGCGCCAGCAGCCAAGATATGGGCCTAGAAGAGACCCAGTACTTC. Translated, it gives CASSQDMGLEETQYF. This sequence joins TRBV4-3 and TRBJ2-5, with unresolved D. CDR1 is LGHNA and CDR2 is YSLEER in the germline V gene. V was clipped by 0 bases and J by 3 bases, with 11 bases between them. This CDR3 spans 15 amino acids.